A single sample gave rise to the 27 T cell receptor beta chains below, sequenced in a study of blood T cell repertoires in COVID-19. Repertoires were generated with immunoSEQ multiplex PCR, while TCRdb's copy carries only in-frame clones and drops some. The repertoire holds roughly 70,000 clones, with around 90% as singletons. Material for sequencing was peripheral blood. The receptors stem from a human donor with active COVID-19. The donor label of this sample is uncertain.

The chain joins TRBV7-2 to TRBJ2-7; TRBD1 is a possible D gene (5 bases). Per the germline V gene, CDR1 is SGHTA and CDR2 is FQGNSA. The CDR3 runs 14 residues. V lost 5 bases and J 1 base, leaving 12 bases between the germline ends. The CDR3 reads CASSQRGTSYEQYF. DNA for the CDR3: TGTGCCAGCAGCCAAAGGGGAACATCCTACGAGCAGTACTTC.

This sequence joins TRBV7-2 and TRBJ2-6; no clear D. With 3 bases removed from V and 3 bases from J, the gap between germline ends came to 12 bases. In germline, CDR1 is SGHTA, CDR2 FQGNSA. The CDR3 is 16 amino acids. This chain's CDR3 is CASSFNRVSGANVLTF. The CDR3 coding sequence is TGTGCCAGCAGCTTTAACCGGGTCAGTGGGGCCAACGTCCTGACTTTC.

This rearrangement joins TRBV4-3 to TRBJ2-3, with a tentative D call TRBD1 (6 bases). The germline V gene encodes CDR1 LGHNA and CDR2 YSLEER. V lost 4 bases and J 0 bases, leaving 20 bases between the germline ends. This CDR3 is built from 18 residues. Here the CDR3 DNA reads TGCGCCAGCAGCCTACAGACAGGTACTTCTTTAAGCACAGATACGCAGTATTTT. It is translated as CASSLQTGTSLSTDTQYF.

V is TRBV7-8 and J is TRBJ2-5; 8 bases match TRBD2. Germline CDR1 reads SGHVS; CDR2 reads FQNEAQ. The ends lost 5 bases at V and 4 bases at J; junction bases unmatched: 9. The CDR3 is 15 amino acids. CDR3 loop: CASSPLAGKRETQYF. The CDR3 DNA reads as TGTGCCAGCAGCCCCTTAGCGGGGAAACGAGAGACCCAGTACTTC. The entire variable domain, with the rest obtained from reference TRBV7-8 and TRBJ2-5, is as follows: GAGVSQSPRYKVAKRGQDVALRCDPISGHVSLFWYQQALGQGPEFLTYFQNEAQLDKSGLPSDRFFAERPEGSVSTLKIQRTQQEDSAVYLCASSPLAGKRETQYFGPGTRLLVL.

The genes are TRBV5-5 and TRBJ2-7; 8 bases are shared with TRBD1. This CDR3 contains 18 residues. The germline V gene has CDR1 SGHKS and CDR2 YYEKEE (reference sequence). V shed 0 bases and J 1 base; nucleotides not matched to a gene: 12. CDR3 sequence (DNA): TGTGCCAGCAGCTTGGACTGGACAGGGTCTACTCTTTCCTACGAGCAGTACTTC. As protein: CASSLDWTGSTLSYEQYF.

V usage is TRBV5-4 and J usage is TRBJ2-1; 8 nucleotides line up with TRBD2. Germline CDR1 SGHNT, CDR2 YYREEE (reference sequence). J lost 5 bases, V lost 0 bases, and 7 bases had no gene match. There are 16 residues in the CDR3. CDR3: CASSLAAGGPNNEQFF. The CDR3 coding sequence is TGTGCCAGCAGCTTGGCCGCGGGAGGCCCCAACAATGAGCAGTTCTTC.

The gene calls are TRBV10-2 and TRBJ2-1; D is unresolved. Trimming left V 9 bases short and J 0 bases short, with 9 bases between. The germline CDR1 and CDR2 sequences are WSHSY and SAAADI. The CDR3 contains 13 residues. The CDR3 loop is CASSPSSYNEQFF. CDR3 DNA sequence: TGCGCCAGTTCGCCGAGCTCCTACAATGAGCAGTTCTTC.

This clone has only one observation. The V and J genes are TRBV11-2 and TRBJ2-3, with TRBD1 matching over 10 bases. Germline V gives CDR1 SGHAT, CDR2 FQNNGV. The CDR3 loop spans 14 amino acids. The J segment lost 5 bases and the V segment lost 5 bases, leaving 4 bases of the junction unmatched. Here the CDR3 reads CASSPDRGRDTQYF. CDR3 in DNA: TGTGCCAGCAGCCCGGACAGGGGGAGAGATACGCAGTATTTT.

This chain joins TRBV9 and TRBJ2-7, with D perhaps matching TRBD2 (5 bases). CDR3 size: 14 residues. V lost 2 bases and J 2 bases, leaving 11 bases between the germline ends. CDR1 and CDR2 from the germline V gene are SGDLS and YYNGEE. CDR3 coding DNA: TGTGCCAGCAGCGTCCAACCGGGAACCTACGAGCAGTACTTC. Its protein is CASSVQPGTYEQYF.

The chain combines TRBV4-3 with TRBJ2-7; TRBD1 matches at 11 bases. CDR3 length: 14 residues. CDR1 and CDR2 (germline): LGHNA, YSLEER. J was trimmed by 3 bases and V by 4 bases; bases with no gene match: 2. The chain's CDR3 is CASSRTGGFYEQYF. CDR3 bases: TGCGCCAGCAGCCGGACAGGGGGCTTCTACGAGCAGTACTTC.

The chain combines TRBV28 with TRBJ1-2; the D is unclear. V was cut by 3 bases and J by 3 bases, with 11 bases left in between. The germline gives CDR1 MDHEN, CDR2 SYDVKM. This CDR3 is 14 amino acids long. CDR3 DNA: TGTGCCAGCAGTTTCTCTGGGCCCGACTATGGCTACACCTTC. Translated, it gives CASSFSGPDYGYTF.

The CDR3 loop is CASSLGLAGDEQYF. The CDR3 coding sequence is TGTGCCAGCAGTTTGGGACTAGCGGGAGACGAGCAGTACTTC. This chain joins TRBV6-5 and TRBJ2-7; TRBD2 aligns across 14 bases. From germline, CDR1 is MNHEY and CDR2 SVGAGI. CDR3 size: 14 residues. The ends lost 4 bases at V and 5 bases at J; junction bases unmatched: 1.

The rearrangement joins TRBV14 to TRBJ2-3; 10 nucleotides align to TRBD2. Germline values: CDR1 SGHDN, CDR2 FVKESK. V was clipped by 3 bases and J by 1 base; unmatched bases: 4. This CDR3 spans 16 amino acids. The CDR3 bases are TGTGCCAGCAGCCACACCGGGACTAGCGGCACAGATACGCAGTATTTT. Translated, it gives CASSHTGTSGTDTQYF.

The chain has TRBV6-2 or TRBV6-3 and TRBJ2-7; 11 positions agree with TRBD1. The V gene end was trimmed by 6 bases and the J gene end by 3 bases; junction bases not matched to a gene: 4. Germline V CDR1 and CDR2: MNHEY, SVGEGT. This CDR3 is 14 amino acids long. This CDR3 reads CASSGGTGGYEQYF. CDR3 nucleotide sequence: TGTGCCAGCAGCGGCGGGACAGGGGGCTACGAGCAGTACTTC.

This clone showed up just once. The rearrangement uses TRBV15 and TRBJ1-5; 7 positions match TRBD1. The junction had 2 bases not matched to a gene; V was cut back by 5 bases and J by 7 bases. CDR1 is LNHNV, CDR2 YYDKDF, per germline (reference sequence). The CDR3 loop spans 12 amino acids. The CDR3 is CATSSRGQPQHF. DNA of the CDR3: TGTGCCACCAGCTCCAGGGGGCAGCCCCAGCATTTT.

This rearrangement joins TRBV5-1 to TRBJ2-3; 7 bases are shared with TRBD2. Germline V CDR1 and CDR2: SGHRS, YFSETQ. J gave up 2 bases and V 4 bases, and 10 bases lay outside the gene matches. There are 16 residues in the CDR3. In DNA form, the CDR3 reads TGCGCCAGCAGCCAGACAGCGGGACTAAACACAGATACGCAGTATTTT. This gives the protein CASSQTAGLNTDTQYF. The whole variable domain, filled in from reference TRBV5-1 and TRBJ2-3, reads KAGVTQTPRYLIKTRGQQVTLSCSPISGHRSVSWYQQTPGQGLQFLFEYFSETQRNKGNFPGRFSGRQFSNSRSEMNVSTLELGDSALYLCASSQTAGLNTDTQYFGPGTRLTVL.

This chain joins TRBV15 and TRBJ2-7; D is ambiguous. Germline V gene data show CDR1 as LNHNV and CDR2 as YYDKDF (reference sequence). The CDR3 covers 16 residues. Trimming pared 0 bases from V and 0 bases from J, leaving 12 bases between. The CDR3 protein is CATSRDLDGSSYEQYF. CDR3 sequence (DNA): TGTGCCACCAGCAGAGATCTTGACGGGTCCTCCTACGAGCAGTACTTC.

The chain's CDR3 is CASSGGRTGVGTQYF. For the CDR3, the DNA is TGTGCCAGCAGCGGGGGGCGGACAGGGGTGGGGACCCAGTACTTC. The chain recombines TRBV7-2 with TRBJ2-5; 9 bases fit TRBD1. Germline values: CDR1 SGHTA, CDR2 FQGNSA. CDR3 length: 15 residues. The V gene end was trimmed by 5 bases and the J gene end by 7 bases; junction bases not matched to a gene: 11.

The chain employs TRBV5-6 and TRBJ1-1, with D possibly matching TRBD1 (5 bases). The CDR3 length is 12 residues. Germline-derived CDR1 and CDR2 are SGHDT and YYEEEE. Between the trimmed V and J ends, which lost 4 bases and 11 bases, there was a span of 15 bases. CDR3 residues: CASSGSGLVAFF. The CDR3 nucleotides read TGTGCCAGCAGCGGATCAGGGTTGGTCGCTTTCTTT.

V and J are TRBV11-2 and TRBJ2-7, with TRBD2 matching 8 bases. CDR3 length: 16 amino acids. The V gene end was trimmed by 0 bases and the J gene end by 4 bases; junction bases not matched to a gene: 8. Per the germline V gene, CDR1 is SGHAT and CDR2 is FQNNGV. CDR3 sequence reads: CASSLEVGLAGYEQYF. Here the CDR3 DNA reads TGTGCCAGCAGCTTAGAGGTTGGACTAGCAGGTTACGAGCAGTACTTC.

The chain joins TRBV6-5 to TRBJ2-3, with D perhaps TRBD1 (6 bases). This CDR3 region has 13 residues. Deletions cut 6 bases from V and 3 bases from J, with 10 bases between. Germline CDR1 and CDR2: MNHEY and SVGAGI. The CDR3 DNA is TGTGCCAGCAGCTCCCAGGGGACAGATACGCAGTATTTT. Its protein is CASSSQGTDTQYF.

A single count supports this clone. The chain carries TRBV3-1 (or the pseudogene TRBV3-2) and TRBJ1-1, with D hard to call. This CDR3 is 14 amino acids long. V lost 0 bases and J 1 base, leaving 6 bases between the germline ends. Germline V lookup: CDR1 LGHDT, CDR2 YNNKEL (reference sequence). The CDR3 nucleotides read TGTGCCAGCAGCCAAGACTGGGCGAACACTGAAGCTTTCTTT. Translated, it gives CASSQDWANTEAFF.

This clone was seen only once. The rearrangement uses TRBV4-3 and TRBJ2-1; no definite D call. This CDR3 has 11 residues. V was trimmed by 3 bases and J by 7 bases, leaving 4 bases between them. The germline gives CDR1 LGHNA, CDR2 YSLEER. In nucleotides, the CDR3 is TGCGCCAGCAGCCACAGAAATGAGCAGTTCTTC. Its translation: CASSHRNEQFF.

CDR3 DNA: TGTGCCAGCAGCTTAGGGGGACTCCTTTATAATTCACCCCTCCACTTT. Protein: CASSLGGLLYNSPLHF. The chain has TRBV7-8 and TRBJ1-6, with D maybe TRBD1 (5 bases). Trimming took 1 base from V and 4 from J, leaving 11 bases between them. Looked up from germline, CDR1 is SGHVS and CDR2 is FQNEAQ. The CDR3 length is 16 residues.

The chain links TRBV19 to TRBJ1-5; no reliable D call. The CDR3 extends over 13 amino acids. Trimming left V 4 bases short and J 0 bases short, with 4 bases between. Germline V gene sequence: CDR1 LNHDA, CDR2 SQIVND (reference sequence). The CDR3: CASSTSSNQPQHF. The CDR3 nucleotides read TGTGCCAGTAGTACCTCTAGCAATCAGCCCCAGCATTTT. Supplemented by reference TRBV19 and TRBJ1-5, the full variable domain reads DGGITQSPKYLFRKEGQNVTLSCEQNLNHDAMYWYRQDPGQGLRLIYYSQIVNDFQKGDIAEGYSVSREKKESFPLTVTSAQKNPTAFYLCASSTSSNQPQHFGDGTRLSIL.

The chain recombines TRBV29-1 with TRBJ2-7, with TRBD2 identical over 7 bases. The CDR3 consists of 15 residues. CDR1 SQVTM and CDR2 ANQGSEA come from the germline V gene. The trim removed 6 bases at V and 0 bases at J, leaving 11 bases unmatched. The CDR3 loop is CSVRSGREFSYEQYF. Here the CDR3 DNA reads TGCAGCGTGCGCTCGGGGCGGGAGTTCTCCTACGAGCAGTACTTC.

J is TRBJ2-7 and V is TRBV7-9, with TRBD1 matching 7 bases. Germline CDR1 is SEHNR and CDR2 is FQNEAQ (reference sequence). The CDR3 loop spans 13 amino acids. V gave up 5 bases and J gave up 7 bases; unmatched junction bases: 8. CDR3 in amino acids: CASSEQGSGEQYF. CDR3 nucleotides: TGTGCCAGCAGCGAACAGGGGTCGGGGGAGCAGTACTTC.